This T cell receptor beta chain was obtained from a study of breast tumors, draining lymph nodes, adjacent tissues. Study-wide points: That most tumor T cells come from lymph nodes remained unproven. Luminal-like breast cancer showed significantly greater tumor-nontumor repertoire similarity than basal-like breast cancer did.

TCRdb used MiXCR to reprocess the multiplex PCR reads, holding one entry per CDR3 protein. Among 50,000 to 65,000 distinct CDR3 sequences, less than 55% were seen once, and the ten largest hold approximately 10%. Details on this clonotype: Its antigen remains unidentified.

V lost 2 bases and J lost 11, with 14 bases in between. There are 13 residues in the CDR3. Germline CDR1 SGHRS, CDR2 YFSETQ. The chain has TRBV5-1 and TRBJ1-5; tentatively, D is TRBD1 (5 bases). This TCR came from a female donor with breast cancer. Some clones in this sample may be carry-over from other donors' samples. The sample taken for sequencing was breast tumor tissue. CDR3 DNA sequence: TGCGCCAGCAGCTTCGGAGGGGCGGAGACCCAGCATTTT. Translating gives CASSFGGAETQHF.